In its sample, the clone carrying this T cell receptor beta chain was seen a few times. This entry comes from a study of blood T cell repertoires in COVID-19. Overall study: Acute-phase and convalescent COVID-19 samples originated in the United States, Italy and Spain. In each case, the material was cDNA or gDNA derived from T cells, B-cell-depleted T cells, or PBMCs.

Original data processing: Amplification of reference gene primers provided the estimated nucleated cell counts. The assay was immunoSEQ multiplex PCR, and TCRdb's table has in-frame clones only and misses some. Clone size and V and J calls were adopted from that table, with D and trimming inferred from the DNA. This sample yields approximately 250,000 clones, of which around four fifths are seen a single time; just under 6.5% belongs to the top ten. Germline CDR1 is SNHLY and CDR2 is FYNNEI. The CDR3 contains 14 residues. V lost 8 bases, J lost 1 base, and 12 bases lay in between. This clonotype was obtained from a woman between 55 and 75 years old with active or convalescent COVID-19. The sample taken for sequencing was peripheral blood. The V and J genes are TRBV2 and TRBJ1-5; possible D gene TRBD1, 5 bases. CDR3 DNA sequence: TGTGCCAGCGGGGGGAGGGTGAGCAATCAGCCCCAGCATTTT. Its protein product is CASGGRVSNQPQHF.